This is a list of T cell receptor beta chains from one sample in a study of cytomegalovirus exposure and HLA in healthy donors. The table came from immunoSEQ multiplex PCR; TCRdb's copy has only in-frame clones and leaves some out. The table records roughly 130,000 clones, 80% of them present only once. The sequencing input was PBMCs. All receptors come from a male donor in good health and CMV-seronegative. The conserved cysteine and the conserved F or W are not part of the CDR3 here. The D gene is left open where the match is weak.

length: 13
D: NA
J: TRBJ2-7
V: TRBV6-1
CDR3: ASSESDSDPYEQY

length: 13
D: NA
J: TRBJ1-2
V: TRBV5-4
CDR3: ASSLGRGFDYGYT

length: 10
D: TRBD2
J: TRBJ2-7
V: TRBV5-4
CDR3: ASRGGSDEQY

length: 10
D: TRBD1
J: NA
V: TRBV10-3
CDR3: AIRNRGYEQY

length: 12
D: NA
J: TRBJ1-1
V: TRBV5-1
CDR3: ASSDASWSTEAF

length: 16
D: TRBD1
J: TRBJ1-6
V: TRBV7-2
CDR3: ASSRDSGGITYNSPLH

length: 10
D: NA
J: TRBJ2-7
V: TRBV14
CDR3: ASSQVYYEQY

length: 11
D: NA
J: TRBJ1-1
V: TRBV9
CDR3: ASSVGGSTEAF

length: 13
D: TRBD1
J: TRBJ2-7
V: TRBV19
CDR3: ASSGRTGGDYEQY

length: 14
D: NA
J: TRBJ1-2
V: TRBV6-4
CDR3: ASVWEGTITNYGYT

length: 13
D: NA
J: TRBJ1-2
V: TRBV19
CDR3: ASGMGLDGNYGYT

length: 14
D: TRBD2
J: TRBJ2-7
V: TRBV11-2
CDR3: ASSWDSAGGPREQY

length: 15
D: TRBD1
J: TRBJ2-1
V: TRBV14
CDR3: ASSRAGTGTYYNEQF

length: 14
D: TRBD2
J: TRBJ2-7
V: TRBV6-1
CDR3: ASSDGGGRAVIEQY

length: 13
D: NA
J: TRBJ1-4
V: TRBV2
CDR3: ASTGGTTSNEKLF

length: 13
D: NA
J: TRBJ2-1
V: TRBV27
CDR3: ASSSLGTGNNEQF

length: 13
D: NA
J: TRBJ1-2
V: TRBV28
CDR3: ASLQQGTPGYGYT

length: 13
D: TRBD1
J: TRBJ2-7
V: TRBV6-6
CDR3: ASSPLGQGKDEQY

length: 11
D: NA
J: TRBJ2-1
V: TRBV27
CDR3: ASKQGTYNEQF

length: 13
D: NA
J: TRBJ2-2
V: TRBV4-3
CDR3: ASSQDRGGYGELF

length: 13
D: TRBD1
J: TRBJ2-7
V: TRBV5-1
CDR3: ASSLVGTGGYEQY

length: 12
D: TRBD1
J: TRBJ2-2
V: TRBV30
CDR3: AWSGGAVTGELF

length: 13
D: NA
J: TRBJ1-5
V: TRBV7-2
CDR3: ASSLVLGGNQPQH

length: 11
D: NA
J: TRBJ1-1
V: TRBV10-2
CDR3: ASKQGISGEAF

length: 10
D: NA
J: TRBJ1-5
V: TRBV29-1
CDR3: SAAEGDQPQH

length: 11
D: TRBD1
J: TRBJ2-7
V: TRBV19
CDR3: ASRDRGLYEQY

length: 13
D: NA
J: TRBJ2-2
V: TRBV5-1
CDR3: ASSLAGHQRRELF

length: 12
D: NA
J: TRBJ1-2
V: TRBV6-1
CDR3: ASSEVGLYYGYT

length: 11
D: NA
J: TRBJ1-5
V: TRBV7-9
CDR3: ASSKQGEQPQH

length: 12
D: TRBD1
J: TRBJ1-2
V: TRBV9
CDR3: ASSAQGGIYGYT

length: 12
D: NA
J: TRBJ1-1
V: TRBV9
CDR3: ASSAGGGATEAF

length: 14
D: NA
J: TRBJ1-2
V: TRBV18
CDR3: ASSPPFIGGGYGYT

length: 12
D: NA
J: TRBJ1-1
V: TRBV7-9
CDR3: ASIDSPGLTEAF

length: 12
D: TRBD1
J: TRBJ1-5
V: TRBV19
CDR3: ASKGTGGNQPQH

length: 16
D: TRBD2
J: TRBJ2-7
V: TRBV28
CDR3: ASSSVRSASGADYEQY

length: 13
D: TRBD1
J: TRBJ2-1
V: TRBV4-3
CDR3: ASSQSRGLQIKQF

length: 12
D: NA
J: NA
V: TRBV13
CDR3: ASSPSGGGSEQY

length: 9
D: NA
J: TRBJ2-3
V: TRBV12-5
CDR3: ASGSGDTQY

length: 12
D: NA
J: TRBJ2-5
V: TRBV2
CDR3: ASSDTDSQETQY

length: 10
D: NA
J: TRBJ2-1
V: TRBV30
CDR3: AWAFSGNEQF

length: 10
D: NA
J: TRBJ1-2
V: TRBV5-4
CDR3: ASSLEGYGYT

length: 13
D: TRBD1
J: TRBJ1-6
V: TRBV10-3
CDR3: AISLGQGTLSPLH

length: 18
D: NA
J: TRBJ1-1
V: TRBV9
CDR3: ASSKHKRAGGGVWGTEAF

length: 12
D: TRBD1
J: TRBJ2-7
V: TRBV4-3
CDR3: ASSQAGQSYEQY

length: 13
D: NA
J: TRBJ2-3
V: TRBV7-9
CDR3: ASTQRSQFADTQY

length: 13
D: TRBD2
J: TRBJ2-1
V: TRBV27
CDR3: ASSWTSGRYNEQF

length: 9
D: NA
J: TRBJ2-7
V: TRBV6-6
CDR3: ASSGLYEQY

length: 11
D: NA
J: TRBJ1-2
V: TRBV25-1
CDR3: ASSEMGRSGYT

length: 15
D: TRBD1
J: TRBJ2-7
V: TRBV7-6
CDR3: ASSPQTPGQGNYEQY

length: 11
D: NA
J: TRBJ2-3
V: TRBV7-9
CDR3: ASSLVGTDTQY

length: 13
D: TRBD1
J: TRBJ1-1
V: TRBV5-1
CDR3: ASSLYGQGASEAF

length: 12
D: NA
J: TRBJ1-1
V: TRBV25-1
CDR3: ASSRWGGDDEAF

length: 15
D: TRBD2
J: TRBJ2-1
V: TRBV4-3
CDR3: ASSQDLTGGAFGEQF

length: 10
D: NA
J: TRBJ2-1
V: TRBV5-1
CDR3: ASSLDRNEQF

length: 13
D: TRBD1
J: TRBJ1-2
V: TRBV19
CDR3: ASSIGTGGYRGYT